A selection of T cell receptor beta chains follows, all from one sample in a study of T cell responses to AZD1222 COVID-19 vaccine. The data were produced by immunoSEQ multiplex PCR, yet TCRdb's version contains in-frame clones alone and is incomplete. The sample records about 160,000 clones, 93% being singletons. Sample: peripheral blood, taken on day 0 of AZD1222 vaccination. All receptors come from an adult in good health. Each CDR3 is given with its conserved first and last residue. D genes are given only for firm matches. A row's size may be missing; if present it is once, few, many or a size class.

j_call: TRBJ2-3; d_call: NA; clone_size: once; v_call: TRBV7-3; cdr3_aa: CASSLDFSDTQYF; cdr3_nt: TGTGCCAGCAGCTTAGACTTTTCAGATACGCAGTATTTT
j_call: TRBJ2-5; d_call: NA; clone_size: NA; v_call: TRBV2; cdr3_aa: CASSNPKTQYF; cdr3_nt: TGTGCCAGCAGTAACCCCAAAACCCAGTACTTC
j_call: TRBJ1-2; d_call: NA; clone_size: NA; v_call: TRBV3-1/TRBV3-2; cdr3_aa: CASSPLSDPRFRGYTF; cdr3_nt: TGTGCCAGCAGCCCCCTGTCGGACCCCCGGTTCAGAGGCTACACCTTC
j_call: TRBJ1-1; d_call: NA; clone_size: NA; v_call: TRBV12-3/TRBV12-4; cdr3_aa: CASIWSPVAEAFF; cdr3_nt: TGTGCCAGCATTTGGAGCCCGGTGGCTGAAGCTTTCTTT
j_call: TRBJ2-1; d_call: NA; clone_size: NA; v_call: TRBV20-1; cdr3_aa: CSASRGNEQFF; cdr3_nt: TGCAGTGCGTCTAGGGGCAATGAGCAGTTCTTC
j_call: TRBJ2-5; d_call: TRBD2; clone_size: once; v_call: TRBV3-1/TRBV3-2; cdr3_aa: CASSPSDLTSGGPRIKSPQYF; cdr3_nt: TGTGCCAGCAGCCCGTCAGACTTGACTAGCGGGGGGCCAAGGATCAAGAGTCCCCAGTACTTC
j_call: TRBJ1-4; d_call: TRBD1; clone_size: NA; v_call: TRBV6-5; cdr3_aa: CASRGTGIREKLFF; cdr3_nt: TGTGCCAGCAGGGGGACAGGGATTCGGGAAAAACTGTTTTTT
j_call: TRBJ2-7; d_call: NA; clone_size: NA; v_call: TRBV6-5; cdr3_aa: CASSYSRVTATYEQYF; cdr3_nt: TGTGCCAGCAGTTACTCCAGGGTCACGGCGACCTACGAGCAGTACTTC
j_call: TRBJ2-1; d_call: TRBD2; clone_size: NA; v_call: TRBV27; cdr3_aa: CASRSSSGGYNEQFF; cdr3_nt: TGTGCCAGCAGGTCATCTAGCGGGGGCTACAATGAGCAGTTCTTC
j_call: TRBJ2-3; d_call: TRBD2; clone_size: NA; v_call: TRBV11-2; cdr3_aa: CASTKRLAATTDTQYF; cdr3_nt: TGTGCCAGCACCAAAAGACTAGCGGCTACCACAGATACGCAGTATTTT
j_call: TRBJ2-7; d_call: NA; clone_size: NA; v_call: TRBV4-2; cdr3_aa: CASSQALVGSYEQYF; cdr3_nt: TGTGCCAGCAGCCAAGCCCTAGTGGGGTCCTACGAGCAGTACTTC
j_call: TRBJ1-6; d_call: NA; clone_size: NA; v_call: TRBV6-5; cdr3_aa: CASSSLSSPLHF; cdr3_nt: TGTGCCAGCAGCTCCCTTAGTTCACCCCTCCACTTT
j_call: TRBJ2-3; d_call: TRBD1; clone_size: NA; v_call: TRBV19; cdr3_aa: CASSEETGVGTDTQYF; cdr3_nt: TGTGCCAGTAGTGAAGAGACAGGGGTCGGGACAGATACGCAGTATTTT
j_call: TRBJ2-7; d_call: NA; clone_size: NA; v_call: TRBV2; cdr3_aa: CASSVGPSYYEQYF; cdr3_nt: TGTGCCAGCAGTGTAGGGCCTTCCTACTACGAGCAGTACTTC
j_call: TRBJ1-5; d_call: NA; clone_size: NA; v_call: TRBV28; cdr3_aa: CASTHALWLANQPQHF; cdr3_nt: TGTGCCAGCACTCACGCACTTTGGTTGGCGAATCAGCCCCAGCATTTT
j_call: TRBJ2-3; d_call: TRBD2; clone_size: NA; v_call: TRBV9; cdr3_aa: CASSPRTSGIADTQYF; cdr3_nt: TGTGCCAGCAGCCCCCGGACTAGCGGGATTGCAGATACGCAGTATTTT
j_call: TRBJ1-1; d_call: NA; clone_size: few; v_call: TRBV28; cdr3_aa: CASSLFSDEAFF; cdr3_nt: TGTGCCAGCAGTTTATTCTCGGACGAAGCTTTCTTT
j_call: TRBJ1-5; d_call: NA; clone_size: NA; v_call: TRBV6-2/TRBV6-3; cdr3_aa: CASSFIGYNQPQHF; cdr3_nt: TGTGCCAGCAGTTTCATTGGTTACAATCAGCCCCAGCATTTT
j_call: TRBJ1-2; d_call: NA; clone_size: NA; v_call: TRBV10-3; cdr3_aa: CAISESRDNYGYTF; cdr3_nt: TGTGCCATCAGTGAGTCCAGGGATAACTATGGCTACACCTTC
j_call: TRBJ1-2; d_call: NA; clone_size: NA; v_call: TRBV11-2; cdr3_aa: CASSLNKNYGYTF; cdr3_nt: TGTGCCAGCAGCTTAAACAAGAACTATGGCTACACCTTC
j_call: TRBJ1-6; d_call: NA; clone_size: NA; v_call: TRBV11-3; cdr3_aa: CASSSEGGTSPLHF; cdr3_nt: TGTGCCAGCAGCTCGGAAGGTGGAACTTCACCCCTCCACTTT
j_call: TRBJ1-1; d_call: NA; clone_size: NA; v_call: TRBV7-7; cdr3_aa: CASSSNWNTEAFF; cdr3_nt: TGTGCTAGCAGCTCCAACTGGAACACTGAAGCTTTCTTT
j_call: TRBJ2-7; d_call: TRBD2; clone_size: NA; v_call: TRBV18; cdr3_aa: CASSPGLVGKVGSYEQYF; cdr3_nt: TGTGCCAGCTCTCCGGGACTAGTCGGAAAAGTGGGCTCCTACGAGCAGTACTTC
j_call: TRBJ1-5; d_call: NA; clone_size: NA; v_call: TRBV11-2; cdr3_aa: CASSLGTGVGGQPQHF; cdr3_nt: TGTGCCAGCAGCTTAGGAACGGGGGTCGGGGGTCAGCCCCAGCATTTT
j_call: TRBJ1-2; d_call: NA; clone_size: NA; v_call: TRBV2; cdr3_aa: CASSVISDYGYTF; cdr3_nt: TGTGCCAGCAGTGTCATTTCTGACTATGGCTACACCTTC
j_call: TRBJ2-7; d_call: NA; clone_size: NA; v_call: TRBV25-1; cdr3_aa: CASSLDPYEQYF; cdr3_nt: TGTGCCAGCAGTTTGGACCCCTACGAGCAGTACTTC
j_call: TRBJ1-3; d_call: TRBD1; clone_size: NA; v_call: TRBV3-1/TRBV3-2; cdr3_aa: CASSQWDRVAGNTIYF; cdr3_nt: TGTGCCAGCAGCCAATGGGACAGGGTAGCTGGAAACACCATATATTTT
j_call: TRBJ1-1; d_call: NA; clone_size: once; v_call: TRBV5-4; cdr3_aa: CASSGGGIPEAFF; cdr3_nt: TGTGCCAGCAGCGGGGGGGGTATCCCTGAAGCTTTCTTT
j_call: TRBJ2-2; d_call: NA; clone_size: once; v_call: TRBV18; cdr3_aa: CASSPNGANLNTGELFF; cdr3_nt: TGTGCCAGCTCACCAAACGGGGCCAATTTAAACACCGGGGAGCTGTTTTTT
j_call: TRBJ1-1; d_call: NA; clone_size: NA; v_call: TRBV11-1; cdr3_aa: CASSLGTNTEAFF; cdr3_nt: TGTGCCAGCAGCTTAGGCACCAACACTGAAGCTTTCTTT
j_call: TRBJ2-7; d_call: TRBD1; clone_size: NA; v_call: TRBV30; cdr3_aa: CAWNDPDRGRLSQYF; cdr3_nt: TGTGCCTGGAACGACCCGGACAGGGGGCGGTTGTCGCAGTACTTC
j_call: TRBJ1-4; d_call: NA; clone_size: NA; v_call: TRBV5-1; cdr3_aa: CASSSRGLSNEKLFF; cdr3_nt: TGCGCCAGCAGCTCCAGGGGATTATCTAATGAAAAACTGTTTTTT
j_call: TRBJ1-1; d_call: NA; clone_size: few; v_call: TRBV5-5; cdr3_aa: CASSSNYRWNNTEAFF; cdr3_nt: TGTGCCAGCAGCTCCAACTACAGGTGGAATAACACTGAAGCTTTCTTT
j_call: TRBJ2-1; d_call: TRBD1; clone_size: NA; v_call: TRBV5-1; cdr3_aa: CASSLSGGREDEQFF; cdr3_nt: TGCGCCAGCAGCTTATCAGGGGGCAGGGAGGATGAGCAGTTCTTC
j_call: TRBJ1-1; d_call: NA; clone_size: NA; v_call: TRBV27; cdr3_aa: CASSFQGSNTEAFF; cdr3_nt: TGTGCCAGCAGTTTTCAGGGGTCGAACACTGAAGCTTTCTTT
j_call: TRBJ2-3; d_call: TRBD1; clone_size: NA; v_call: TRBV5-6; cdr3_aa: CASSLRTGQGTQYF; cdr3_nt: TGTGCCAGCAGCTTGAGGACAGGGCAGGGCACGCAGTATTTT
j_call: TRBJ1-4; d_call: TRBD1; clone_size: NA; v_call: TRBV14; cdr3_aa: CASSQDTGGEWANEKLFF; cdr3_nt: TGTGCCAGCAGCCAGGACACAGGGGGCGAGTGGGCTAATGAAAAACTGTTTTTT
j_call: TRBJ2-6; d_call: NA; clone_size: NA; v_call: TRBV21-1; cdr3_aa: CASSKQNDTLSSGANVLTF; cdr3_nt: TGTGCCAGCAGCAAACAGAACGACACCCTGAGCTCTGGGGCCAACGTCCTGACTTTC
j_call: TRBJ2-1; d_call: NA; clone_size: once; v_call: TRBV21-1; cdr3_aa: CASSKLVPKEMWDNEQFF; cdr3_nt: TGTGCCAGCAGCAAACTGGTCCCAAAAGAAATGTGGGACAATGAGCAGTTCTTC
j_call: TRBJ2-2; d_call: NA; clone_size: NA; v_call: TRBV7-9; cdr3_aa: CASSLVRGFNTGELFF; cdr3_nt: TGTGCCAGCAGCTTAGTTCGGGGGTTTAACACCGGGGAGCTGTTTTTT
j_call: TRBJ2-3; d_call: TRBD2; clone_size: NA; v_call: TRBV5-1; cdr3_aa: CASSSTSGGFWGTQYF; cdr3_nt: TGCGCCAGCAGCTCGACTAGCGGGGGCTTTTGGGGTACGCAGTATTTT
j_call: TRBJ2-7; d_call: TRBD2; clone_size: NA; v_call: TRBV28; cdr3_aa: CASSLYPSGGYEQYF; cdr3_nt: TGTGCCAGCAGTTTATACCCTAGCGGGGGCTACGAGCAGTACTTC
j_call: TRBJ2-3; d_call: NA; clone_size: NA; v_call: TRBV9; cdr3_aa: CASSVDEGDTDTQYF; cdr3_nt: TGTGCCAGCAGCGTAGATGAGGGGGATACAGATACGCAGTATTTT